This entry is about one T cell receptor (beta chain). The method was immunoSEQ multiplex PCR; TCRdb's version includes in-frame clones alone and lacks a portion of them. The top ten clones hold 0.0085% to 0.012% of a sample with hundreds of thousands of clones, roughly 90% of them seen once. This CDR3 is 14 amino acids long. V lost 4 bases to trimming and J lost 5 bases, with 12 bases between them. The germline CDR1 and CDR2 sequences are SGHDN and FVKESK. This entry belongs to a study of shared T cell receptors in the human thymus. The same sample was also studied in work on human thymus T cells. That work states: It was healthy Finnish infants having corrective surgery for congenital heart defects who were the donors. Resections removed during corrective heart surgery provided the thymus tissue used. Repertoires sampled from thymus and blood appeared biased in V and J gene usage. Unrelated people showed highly overlapping thymic repertoires, related research reported.

Sequenced sample: thymocytes. The V call is TRBV14, the J call TRBJ2-1; possible D gene TRBD2, 7 bases. The sequence derives from a boy under two years old with a congenital heart defect. The CDR3 loop is CASSRGGAHNEQFF. The CDR3 DNA sequence: TGTGCCAGCAGCCGGGGGGGGGCCCACAATGAGCAGTTCTTC. The variable domain in full, with the rest retrieved from reference TRBV14 and TRBJ2-1, is EAGVTQFPSHSVIEKGQTVTLRCDPISGHDNLYWYRRVMGKEIKFLLHFVKESKQDESGMPNNRFLAERTGGTYSTLKVQPAELEDSGVYFCASSRGGAHNEQFFGPGTRLTVL.